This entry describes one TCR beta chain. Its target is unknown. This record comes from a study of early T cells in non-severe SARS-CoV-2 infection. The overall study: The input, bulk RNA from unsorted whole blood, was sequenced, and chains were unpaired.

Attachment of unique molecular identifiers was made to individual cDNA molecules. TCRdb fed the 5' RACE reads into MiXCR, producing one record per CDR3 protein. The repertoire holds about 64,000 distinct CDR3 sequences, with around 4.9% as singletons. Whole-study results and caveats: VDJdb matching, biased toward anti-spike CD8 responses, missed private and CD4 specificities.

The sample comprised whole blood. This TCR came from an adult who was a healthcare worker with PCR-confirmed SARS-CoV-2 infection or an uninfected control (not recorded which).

The chain's CDR3 is CASSFQGDTEAFF. The DNA of the CDR3 is TGTGCCAGCAGCTTTCAAGGTGACACTGAAGCTTTCTTT. This rearrangement joins TRBV5-5 to TRBJ1-1; D uncertain. Germline V gene lookup returns CDR1 SGHKS and CDR2 YYEKEE (reference sequence). The CDR3 extends over 13 amino acids. The germline V and J ends were trimmed by 2 bases and 3 bases, with 8 bases remaining between them.